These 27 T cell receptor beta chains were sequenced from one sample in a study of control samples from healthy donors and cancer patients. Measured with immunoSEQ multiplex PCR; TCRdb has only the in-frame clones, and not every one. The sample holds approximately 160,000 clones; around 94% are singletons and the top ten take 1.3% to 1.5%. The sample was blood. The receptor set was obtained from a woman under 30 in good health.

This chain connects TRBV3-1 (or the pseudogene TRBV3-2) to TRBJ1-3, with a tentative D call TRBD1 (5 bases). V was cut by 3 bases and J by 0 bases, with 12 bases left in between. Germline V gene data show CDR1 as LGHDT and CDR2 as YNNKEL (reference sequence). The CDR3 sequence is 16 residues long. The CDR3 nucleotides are TGTGCCAGCAGCCACACGACGGGACTCTCTGGAAACACCATATATTTT. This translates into CASSHTTGLSGNTIYF.

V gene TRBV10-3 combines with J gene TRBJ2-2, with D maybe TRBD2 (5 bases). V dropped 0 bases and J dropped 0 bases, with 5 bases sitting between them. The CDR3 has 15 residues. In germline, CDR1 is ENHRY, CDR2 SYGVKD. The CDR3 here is CAISESAANTGELFF. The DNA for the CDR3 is TGTGCCATCAGTGAGTCAGCGGCGAACACCGGGGAGCTGTTTTTT.

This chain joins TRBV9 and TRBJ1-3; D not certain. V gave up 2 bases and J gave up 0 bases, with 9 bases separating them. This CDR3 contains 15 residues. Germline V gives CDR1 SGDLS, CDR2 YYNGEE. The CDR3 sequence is CASSVSDASGNTIYF. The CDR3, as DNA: TGTGCCAGCAGCGTCTCGGACGCCTCTGGAAACACCATATATTTT. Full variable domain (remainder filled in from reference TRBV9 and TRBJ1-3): DSGVTQTPKHLITATGQRVTLRCSPRSGDLSVYWYQQSLDQGLQFLIQYYNGEERAKGNILERFSAQQFPDLHSELNLSSLELGDSALYFCASSVSDASGNTIYFGEGSWLTVV.

In nucleotides, the CDR3 is TGTGCCAGCAGCTCGTCGACGATTAAAGAGACCCAGTACTTC. It translates to CASSSSTIKETQYF. The V call is TRBV11-2, the J call TRBJ2-5, with no clear D. The CDR3 extends over 14 amino acids. Trimming removed 4 bases at V and 3 bases at J, with 12 bases between. The germline CDR1 and CDR2 sequences are SGHAT and FQNNGV.

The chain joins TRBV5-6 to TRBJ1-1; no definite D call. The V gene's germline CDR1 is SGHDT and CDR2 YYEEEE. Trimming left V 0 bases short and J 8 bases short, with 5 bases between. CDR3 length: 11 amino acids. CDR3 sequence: CASSLGGEAFF. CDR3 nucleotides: TGTGCCAGCAGCTTGGGAGGGGAAGCTTTCTTT.

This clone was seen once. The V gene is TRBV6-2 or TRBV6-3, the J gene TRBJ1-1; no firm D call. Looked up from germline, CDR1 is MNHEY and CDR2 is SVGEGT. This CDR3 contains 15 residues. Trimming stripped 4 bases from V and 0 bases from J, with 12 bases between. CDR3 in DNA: TGTGCCAGCAGTTTTGTCTATAGGCTGAACACTGAAGCTTTCTTT. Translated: CASSFVYRLNTEAFF.

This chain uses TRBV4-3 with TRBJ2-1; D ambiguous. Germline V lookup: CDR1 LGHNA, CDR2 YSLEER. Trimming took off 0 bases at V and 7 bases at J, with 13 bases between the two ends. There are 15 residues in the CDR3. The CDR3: CASSQDVVFLNEQFF. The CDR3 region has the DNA TGCGCCAGCAGCCAAGATGTGGTCTTTCTGAATGAGCAGTTCTTC.

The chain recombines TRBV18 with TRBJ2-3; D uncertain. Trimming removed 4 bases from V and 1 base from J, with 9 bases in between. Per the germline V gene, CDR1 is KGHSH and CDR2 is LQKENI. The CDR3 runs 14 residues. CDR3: CASSQGIGTDTQYF. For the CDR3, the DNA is TGTGCCAGCTCACAAGGGATTGGCACAGATACGCAGTATTTT.

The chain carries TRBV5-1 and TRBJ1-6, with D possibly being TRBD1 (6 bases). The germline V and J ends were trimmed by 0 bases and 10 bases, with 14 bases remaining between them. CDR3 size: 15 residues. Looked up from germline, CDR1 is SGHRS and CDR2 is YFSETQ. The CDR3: CASSLAGERRSPLHF. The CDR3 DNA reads TGCGCCAGCAGCTTGGCAGGGGAGAGGCGCTCACCCCTCCACTTT.

Here the CDR3 DNA reads TGTGCCATCAAAGAGACAGCTTCGGATACGCAGTATTTT. Protein: CAIKETASDTQYF. The V and J genes are TRBV10-3 and TRBJ2-3, with D possibly TRBD1 on 5 matching bases. Germline V lookup: CDR1 ENHRY, CDR2 SYGVKD. The CDR3 consists of 13 residues. V lost 7 bases and J 6 bases, leaving 14 bases between the germline ends.

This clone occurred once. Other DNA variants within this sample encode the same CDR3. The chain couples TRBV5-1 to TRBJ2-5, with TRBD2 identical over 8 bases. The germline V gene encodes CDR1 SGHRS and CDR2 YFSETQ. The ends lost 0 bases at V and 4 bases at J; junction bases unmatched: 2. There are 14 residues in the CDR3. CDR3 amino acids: CASSLGLAGETQYF. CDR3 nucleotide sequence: TGCGCCAGCAGCTTGGGGCTAGCGGGAGAGACCCAGTACTTC.

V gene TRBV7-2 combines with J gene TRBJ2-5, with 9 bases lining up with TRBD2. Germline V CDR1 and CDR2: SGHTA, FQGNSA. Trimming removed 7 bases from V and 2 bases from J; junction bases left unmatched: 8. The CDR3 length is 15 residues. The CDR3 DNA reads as TGTGCCAGCATCAACAGGCTAGCGGGGCAAGAGACCCAGTACTTC. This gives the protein CASINRLAGQETQYF.

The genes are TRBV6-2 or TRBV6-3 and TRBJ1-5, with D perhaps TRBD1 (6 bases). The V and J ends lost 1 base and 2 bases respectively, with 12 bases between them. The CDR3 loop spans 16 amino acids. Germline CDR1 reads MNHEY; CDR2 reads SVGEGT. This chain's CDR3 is CASSYFGGPGNQPQHF. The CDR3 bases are TGTGCCAGCAGTTACTTTGGGGGCCCGGGCAATCAGCCCCAGCATTTT.

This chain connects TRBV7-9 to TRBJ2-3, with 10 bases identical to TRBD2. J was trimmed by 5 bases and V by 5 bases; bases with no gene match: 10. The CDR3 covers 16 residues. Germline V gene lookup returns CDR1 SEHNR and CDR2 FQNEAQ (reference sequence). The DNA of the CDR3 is TGTGCCAGCAGCCCCCTAAGCGGGGGGGTAGGAGATACGCAGTATTTT. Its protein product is CASSPLSGGVGDTQYF.

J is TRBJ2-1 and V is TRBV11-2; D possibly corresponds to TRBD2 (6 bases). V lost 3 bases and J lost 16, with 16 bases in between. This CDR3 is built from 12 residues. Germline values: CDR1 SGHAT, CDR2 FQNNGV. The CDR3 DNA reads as TGTGCCAGCAGCTTCGAGGGACTTAGTCGCTTCTTC. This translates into CASSFEGLSRFF.

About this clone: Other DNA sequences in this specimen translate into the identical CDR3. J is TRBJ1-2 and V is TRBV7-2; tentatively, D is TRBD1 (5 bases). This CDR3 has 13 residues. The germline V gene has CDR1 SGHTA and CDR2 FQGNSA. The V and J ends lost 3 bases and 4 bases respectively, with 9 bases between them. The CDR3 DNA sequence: TGTGCCAGCAGCTTGGGGGGGAGCTATGGCTACACCTTC. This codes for CASSLGGSYGYTF.

CDR3 bases: TGTGCCAGCAGTTACGGGTTGGATCGGAGGGAAACCGCAGATACGCAGTATTTT. Translation gives CASSYGLDRRETADTQYF. The V call is TRBV6-2 or TRBV6-3, the J call TRBJ2-3; D might be TRBD2 (6 bases). The V end was cut by 2 bases, the J end by 4 bases, with 22 bases between. This CDR3 contains 18 residues. Germline CDR1 MNHEY, CDR2 SVGEGT.

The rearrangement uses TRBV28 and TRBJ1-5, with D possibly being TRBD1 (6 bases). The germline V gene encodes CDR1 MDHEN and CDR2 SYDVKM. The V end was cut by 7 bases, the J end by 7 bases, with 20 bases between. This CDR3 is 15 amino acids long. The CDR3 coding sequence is TGTGCCAGCATTCAACAGGGAAGTAGGTCGCAGCCCCAGCATTTT. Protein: CASIQQGSRSQPQHF.

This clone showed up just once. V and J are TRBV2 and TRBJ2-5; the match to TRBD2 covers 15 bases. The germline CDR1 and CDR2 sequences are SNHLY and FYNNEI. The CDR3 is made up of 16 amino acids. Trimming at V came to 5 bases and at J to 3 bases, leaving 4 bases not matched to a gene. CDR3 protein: CASSQGLAGGEETQYF. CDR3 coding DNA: TGTGCCAGCAGTCAGGGACTAGCGGGGGGAGAAGAGACCCAGTACTTC. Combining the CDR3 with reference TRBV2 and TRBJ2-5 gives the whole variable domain EPEVTQTPSHQVTQMGQEVILRCVPISNHLYFYWYRQILGQKVEFLVSFYNNEISEKSEIFDDQFSVERPDGSNFTLKIRSTKLEDSAMYFCASSQGLAGGEETQYFGPGTRLLVL.

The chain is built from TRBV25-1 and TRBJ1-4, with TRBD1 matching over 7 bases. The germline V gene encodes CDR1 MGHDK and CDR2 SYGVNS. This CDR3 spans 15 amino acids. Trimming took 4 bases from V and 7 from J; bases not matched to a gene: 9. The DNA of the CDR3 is TGTGCCAGCAGTGGTCAGGCAGGGGGGGGTGAAAAACTGTTTTTT. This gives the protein CASSGQAGGGEKLFF.

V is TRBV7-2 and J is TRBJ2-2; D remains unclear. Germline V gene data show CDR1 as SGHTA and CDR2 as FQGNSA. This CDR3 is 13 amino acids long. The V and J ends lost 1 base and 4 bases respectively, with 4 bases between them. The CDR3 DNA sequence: TGTGCCAGCAGCTTAGACGGCACCGGGGAGCTGTTTTTT. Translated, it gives CASSLDGTGELFF.

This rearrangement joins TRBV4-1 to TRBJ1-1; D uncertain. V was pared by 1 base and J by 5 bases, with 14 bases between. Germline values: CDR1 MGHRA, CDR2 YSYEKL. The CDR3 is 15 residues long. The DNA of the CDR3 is TGCGCCAGCAGCCAAGTGGGGATAAGGGAGACTGAAGCTTTCTTT. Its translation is CASSQVGIRETEAFF.

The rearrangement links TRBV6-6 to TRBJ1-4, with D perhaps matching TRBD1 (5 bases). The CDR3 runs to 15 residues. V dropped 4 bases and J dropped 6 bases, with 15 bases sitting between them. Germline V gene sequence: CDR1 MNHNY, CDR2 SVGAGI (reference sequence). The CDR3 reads CASSCPDRGDEKLFF. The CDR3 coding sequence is TGTGCCAGCAGTTGCCCCGACAGAGGGGATGAAAAACTGTTTTTT.

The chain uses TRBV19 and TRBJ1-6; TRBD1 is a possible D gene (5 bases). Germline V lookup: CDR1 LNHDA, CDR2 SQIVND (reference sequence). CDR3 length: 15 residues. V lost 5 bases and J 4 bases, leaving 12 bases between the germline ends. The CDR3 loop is CASSSSTAYNSPLHF. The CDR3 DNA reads TGTGCCAGTAGTTCCTCGACAGCATATAATTCACCCCTCCACTTT. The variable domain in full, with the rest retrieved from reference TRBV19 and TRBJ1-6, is DGGITQSPKYLFRKEGQNVTLSCEQNLNHDAMYWYRQDPGQGLRLIYYSQIVNDFQKGDIAEGYSVSREKKESFPLTVTSAQKNPTAFYLCASSSSTAYNSPLHFGNGTRLTVT.

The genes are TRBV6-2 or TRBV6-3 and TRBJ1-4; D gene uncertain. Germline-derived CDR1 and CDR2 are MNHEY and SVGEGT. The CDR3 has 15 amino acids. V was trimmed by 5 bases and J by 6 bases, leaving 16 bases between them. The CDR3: CASSPINGHDEKLFF. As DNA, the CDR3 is TGTGCCAGCAGTCCGATAAACGGCCATGATGAAAAACTGTTTTTT.

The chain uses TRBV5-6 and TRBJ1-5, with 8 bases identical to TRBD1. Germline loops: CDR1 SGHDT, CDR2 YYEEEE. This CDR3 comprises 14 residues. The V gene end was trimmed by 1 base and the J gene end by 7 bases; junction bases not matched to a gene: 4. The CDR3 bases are TGTGCCAGCAGCTTGAGGACAGGGTCCCAGCCCCAGCATTTT. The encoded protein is CASSLRTGSQPQHF.

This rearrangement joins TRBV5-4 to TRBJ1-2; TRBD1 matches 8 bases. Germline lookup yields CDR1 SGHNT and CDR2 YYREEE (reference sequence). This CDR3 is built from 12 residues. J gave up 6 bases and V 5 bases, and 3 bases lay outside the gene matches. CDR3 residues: CASSPRGHGYTF. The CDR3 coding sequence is TGTGCCAGCAGTCCCAGGGGGCATGGCTACACCTTC. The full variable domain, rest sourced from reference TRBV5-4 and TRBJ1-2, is ETGVTQSPTHLIKTRGQQVTLRCSSQSGHNTVSWYQQALGQGPQFIFQYYREEENGRGNFPPRFSGLQFPNYSSELNVNALELDDSALYLCASSPRGHGYTFGSGTRLTVV.